The 26 T cell receptor beta chains reported below all come from one sample, sequenced in a study of identical twins. TCRdb re-analysed the 5' RACE reads in MiXCR, keeping a single row per CDR3 protein. The data hold about 100,000 distinct CDR3 sequences, with 5.9% observed a single time. The sample taken for sequencing was memory T cells sorted from blood. The receptors come from a woman aged 50 to 60 in good health.

In this sample, this clonotype turned up many times. V usage is TRBV7-9 and J usage is TRBJ2-2; the match to TRBD2 covers 10 bases. This CDR3 comprises 16 residues. Germline V gives CDR1 SEHNR, CDR2 FQNEAQ (reference sequence). The trim removed 4 bases at V and 7 bases at J, leaving 9 bases unmatched. The DNA for the CDR3 is TGTGCCAGCAGCTCCAGCGGGAGGGCCAGCGGCGGGGAGCTGTTTTTT. Encoded protein: CASSSSGRASGGELFF.

This clonotype appeared many times. CDR3 amino acids: CASSLDQGQGARDGYTF. CDR3 sequence (DNA): TGTGCCAGCAGCTTAGACCAAGGACAGGGGGCCCGGGATGGCTACACCTTC. The chain has TRBV7-2 and TRBJ1-2, with 11 bases lining up with TRBD1. The CDR3 contains 17 residues. V dropped 1 base and J dropped 6; count of bases not matched to a gene: 10. Germline-derived CDR1 and CDR2 are SGHTA and FQGNSA.

This clonotype was counted ten times or more. V is TRBV12-3 or TRBV12-4 and J is TRBJ1-4; D is unclear. Trimming removed 6 bases at V and 11 bases at J, with 16 bases between. This CDR3 has 13 residues. CDR3 sequence reads: CASRPDGSDKLFF. CDR3 nucleotide sequence: TGTGCCAGCAGACCCGACGGTTCTGACAAACTGTTTTTT.

The rearrangement links TRBV30 to TRBJ2-3, with 11 bases aligning to TRBD2. CDR1 is GTSNPN, CDR2 SVGIG, per germline (reference sequence). J was trimmed by 5 bases and V by 2 bases; bases with no gene match: 6. This CDR3 comprises 15 residues. CDR3 DNA: TGTGCCTGGAGTTCACTAGCGGGAGTTGGAGATACGCAGTATTTT. It specifies CAWSSLAGVGDTQYF.

The genes are TRBV2 and TRBJ1-5; weak D call: TRBD1 (6 bases). The CDR3 contains 13 residues. Trimming removed 9 bases at V and 5 bases at J, with 14 bases between. Germline values: CDR1 SNHLY, CDR2 FYNNEI. The CDR3 nucleotides are TGTGCCAGTTCGGGGGCTCCGGATCAGCCCCAGCATTTT. Its translation: CASSGAPDQPQHF. Full variable domain (outside the CDR3, taken from reference TRBV2 and TRBJ1-5): EPEVTQTPSHQVTQMGQEVILRCVPISNHLYFYWYRQILGQKVEFLVSFYNNEISEKSEIFDDQFSVERPDGSNFTLKIRSTKLEDSAMYFCASSGAPDQPQHFGDGTRLSIL.

Many counts were recorded for this clonotype. The chain recombines TRBV7-9 with TRBJ2-7; a weak D match, TRBD1 (7 bases). The CDR3 is 18 residues long. Trimming pared 4 bases from V and 6 bases from J, leaving 28 bases between. Germline CDR1 is SEHNR and CDR2 is FQNEAQ (reference sequence). CDR3 loop: CASSSDRQGSPRRAEQYF. Written as DNA, the CDR3 is TGTGCCAGCAGCTCAGACCGACAGGGATCGCCTCGGAGGGCCGAGCAGTACTTC.

This clonotype was detected only a few times. The V gene is TRBV12-3 or TRBV12-4, the J gene TRBJ1-2, with 9 positions matching TRBD1. V lost 5 bases and J lost 2; bases outside the gene matches: 3. This CDR3 has 14 residues. Written as DNA, the CDR3 is TGTGCCAGCAGTACGACAGGGGGGAACTATGGCTACACCTTC. Its protein is CASSTTGGNYGYTF.

Ten or more counts support this clonotype. The chain is built from TRBV24-1 and TRBJ1-4; maybe TRBD1 (5 bases). V was clipped by 1 base and J by 7 bases, with 12 bases between them. CDR3 size: 15 residues. The germline V gene encodes CDR1 KGHDR and CDR2 SFDVKD. The DNA of the CDR3 is TGTGCCACCAGTGATTTCACACAGGAAGGTGAAAAACTGTTTTTT. Protein product: CATSDFTQEGEKLFF.

This clonotype was observed at least ten times. This chain connects TRBV7-3 to TRBJ2-2; D is possibly TRBD2 (5 bases). This CDR3 contains 16 residues. The V gene's germline CDR1 is SGHTA and CDR2 FQGTGA. The V end lost 4 bases, the J end lost 3 bases, and 15 bases lay between the germline ends. CDR3 sequence reads: CASSSAHGSDTGELFF. In DNA form, the CDR3 reads TGTGCCAGCAGCTCCGCACATGGTAGCGACACCGGGGAGCTGTTTTTT.

This clonotype was counted at least ten times. The chain uses TRBV6-5 and TRBJ2-1; TRBD2 matches 13 bases. The CDR3 is made up of 16 amino acids. Germline V lookup: CDR1 MNHEY, CDR2 SVGAGI. Germline trimming cut 0 bases from V and 10 bases from J; bases unmatched to any gene: 6. The CDR3 DNA sequence: TGTGCCAGCAGTTACTCGGGACTAGCGGGGCCGAGAGAGCAGTTCTTC. Translated: CASSYSGLAGPREQFF.

CDR3: CASSYRWGRDRDGYTF. The DNA for the CDR3 is TGTGCCAGCAGTTATAGGTGGGGCAGGGACAGAGATGGCTACACCTTC. The chain joins TRBV6-5 to TRBJ1-2; 7 bases fit TRBD1. CDR3 size: 16 residues. Unmatched junction bases numbered 13, after V lost 3 bases and J lost 6 bases. CDR1 is MNHEY and CDR2 is SVGAGI in the germline V gene.

This clonotype was picked up many times. The chain carries TRBV20-1 and TRBJ2-2; no clear D gene. The germline CDR1 and CDR2 sequences are DFQATT and SNEGSKA (reference sequence). The CDR3 consists of 14 residues. The V end lost 0 bases, the J end lost 4 bases, and 9 bases lay between the germline ends. The CDR3 DNA sequence: TGCAGTGCTAGAGATGTGGGGATCACCGGGGAGCTGTTTTTT. Translation gives CSARDVGITGELFF.

This clonotype was recorded at least ten times. The rearrangement joins TRBV29-1 to TRBJ1-5; 12 nucleotides agree with TRBD1. Unmatched junction bases numbered 2, after V lost 6 bases and J lost 5 bases. The CDR3 extends over 13 amino acids. Germline V gives CDR1 SQVTM, CDR2 ANQGSEA. The CDR3 region has the DNA TGCAGCGTGGGACAGGGGGCCGATCAGCCCCAGCATTTT. It translates to CSVGQGADQPQHF.

There are many counts of this clonotype. V usage is TRBV12-3 or TRBV12-4 and J usage is TRBJ1-4; 7 positions agree with TRBD1. CDR3 size: 14 residues. With V trimmed by 6 bases and J by 2 bases, 3 bases remained unmatched. CDR3 amino acids: CASSKDRTNEKLFF. CDR3 DNA: TGTGCCAGCAGCAAGGACAGGACTAATGAAAAACTGTTTTTT.

About this clonotype: A much larger clone lies one base from this, so it may be a read error. Since the CDR3 does not end with the conserved phenylalanine or tryptophan, this likely comes from a read error. The chain carries TRBV13 and TRBJ2-1; D unresolved. Germline V lookup: CDR1 PRHDT, CDR2 FYEKMQ (reference sequence). V was pared by 3 bases and J by 5 bases, with 8 bases between. The CDR3 totals 13 residues. The CDR3 protein is CASSLIRNNEQFY. CDR3 DNA: TGTGCCAGCAGCTTGATCAGGAACAATGAGCAGTTCTAC.

This clonotype was counted ten times or more. V usage is TRBV11-2 and J usage is TRBJ2-4, with D possibly matching TRBD2 (6 bases). Trimming stripped 1 base from V and 1 base from J, with 8 bases between. CDR1 and CDR2 (germline): SGHAT, FQNNGV. This CDR3 region has 15 residues. CDR3 in amino acids: CASSLGGMAKNIQYF. DNA for the CDR3: TGTGCCAGCAGCTTAGGCGGGATGGCCAAAAACATTCAGTACTTC.

At least ten counts were recorded for this clonotype. The chain links TRBV12-3 or TRBV12-4 to TRBJ1-5; no definite D call. The CDR3 extends over 13 amino acids. V dropped 6 bases and J dropped 9 bases, with 15 bases sitting between them. The CDR3 DNA is TGTGCCAGCAGCCAAGGACTGGCTGGGCCCCAGCATTTT. Its translation is CASSQGLAGPQHF.

This clonotype was detected ten times or more. CDR3 loop: CASSLGQRLGDEQFF. CDR3 bases: TGCGCCAGCAGCTTGGGTCAGAGGTTAGGTGATGAGCAGTTCTTC. This sequence joins TRBV5-1 and TRBJ2-1, with unresolved D. CDR3 length equals 15 residues. V dropped 0 bases and J dropped 8 bases, with 15 bases sitting between them. CDR1 is SGHRS and CDR2 is YFSETQ in the germline V gene.

This clonotype appeared a few times. J is TRBJ2-1 and V is TRBV2, with D perhaps matching TRBD1 (7 bases). The germline CDR1 and CDR2 sequences are SNHLY and FYNNEI. This CDR3 is built from 15 residues. V was clipped by 4 bases and J by 1 base, with 11 bases between them. The CDR3 region has the DNA TGTGCCAGCAGTGGGGCAGGGGGGTCCTACAATGAGCAGTTCTTC. Translated: CASSGAGGSYNEQFF.

Many counts were recorded for this clonotype. This rearrangement joins TRBV6-6 to TRBJ1-2; no reliable D call. CDR1 and CDR2 from the germline V gene are MNHNY and SVGAGI (reference sequence). CDR3 length: 14 amino acids. Trimming took off 6 bases at V and 2 bases at J, with 13 bases between the two ends. The CDR3 is CASRHVDGNYGYTF. Here the CDR3 DNA reads TGTGCCAGCAGACACGTAGACGGGAACTATGGCTACACCTTC.

This clonotype was observed at least ten times. The V call is TRBV3-1, the J call TRBJ1-1, with D unclear. The CDR3 is 11 amino acids. Per germline, CDR1 LGHDT and CDR2 YNNKEL (reference sequence). The ends were cut back, 5 bases at V and 3 bases at J, with 4 bases in the middle. CDR3 in amino acids: CASSSYTEAFF. The CDR3 DNA is TGTGCCAGCAGCTCGTACACTGAAGCTTTCTTT. Combining the CDR3 with reference TRBV3-1 and TRBJ1-1 gives the whole variable domain DTAVSQTPKYLVTQMGNDKSIKCEQNLGHDTMYWYKQDSKKFLKIMFSYNNKELIINETVPNRFSPKSPDKAHLNLHINSLELGDSAVYFCASSSYTEAFFGQGTRLTVV.

The sample holds many counts of this clonotype. The genes are TRBV7-9 and TRBJ2-7, with TRBD2 matching 8 bases. V lost 7 bases, J lost 4 bases, and 6 bases stayed unmatched. CDR3 size: 13 residues. Germline CDR1 is SEHNR and CDR2 is FQNEAQ (reference sequence). CDR3 sequence reads: CASTVSGKYEQYV. CDR3 coding DNA: TGTGCCAGCACCGTTAGCGGGAAGTACGAGCAGTACGTC.

The chain couples TRBV15 to TRBJ2-1; 8 bases map to TRBD1. Looked up from germline, CDR1 is LNHNV and CDR2 is YYDKDF (reference sequence). V trimming: 6 bases; J trimming: 6 bases; junction bases outside the gene matches: 4. CDR3 length: 13 residues. Here the CDR3 DNA reads TGTGCCACCAGTACCGGACAGGGCAATGAGCAGTTCTTC. Translating it yields CATSTGQGNEQFF.

In its sample, this clonotype was seen many times. The chain joins TRBV12-3 or TRBV12-4 to TRBJ2-4, with D hard to call. Trimming cost V 2 bases and J 9 bases, with 11 bases left between them. This CDR3 is 13 amino acids long. CDR3 in amino acids: CASSLRPDGIQYF. CDR3 sequence (DNA): TGTGCCAGCAGTTTAAGACCCGATGGCATTCAGTACTTC.

The sample holds many counts of this clonotype. J is TRBJ2-3 and V is TRBV10-3; no clear D gene. In germline, CDR1 is ENHRY, CDR2 SYGVKD. Trimming removed 3 bases from V and 0 bases from J, with 7 bases in between. The CDR3 runs 14 residues. The CDR3, as DNA: TGTGCCATCAGTGACCCAGAAAGCACAGATACGCAGTATTTT. It codes for CAISDPESTDTQYF.

In this sample, this clonotype turned up many times. The chain carries TRBV6-2 or TRBV6-3 and TRBJ2-5, with D hard to call. Per the germline V gene, CDR1 is MNHEY and CDR2 is SVGEGT. There are 12 residues in the CDR3. V was trimmed by 2 bases and J by 5 bases, leaving 6 bases between them. The CDR3, as DNA: TGTGCCAGCAGTTACGGGTGGGAGACCCAGTACTTC. Residues: CASSYGWETQYF.